Listed below are T cell receptor beta chains from one sample, sequenced in a study of beta chain features in type 1 diabetes. Profiled with immunoSEQ multiplex PCR; TCRdb holds only in-frame clones, not every one. The sample has roughly 300,000 clones, around 9% seen once. Sequenced input: central memory CD4+ T cells from blood. The receptors originated from a man younger than 45 with type 1 diabetes. CDR3s include the opening cysteine and the closing phenylalanine or tryptophan. D genes are given only for firm matches. Only part of the rows carry a size: once, few, many, or a class if the clone is expanded.

TRBJ2-5 | many | TRBV19 | TRBD1 | TGTGCCAGTAGTACCCGACAGGGCGCAGAGACCCAGTACTTC | CASSTRQGAETQYF
TRBJ1-5 | few | TRBV2 | . | TGTGCCGGCAGGGGCCAAGATCAGCCCCAGCATTTT | CAGRGQDQPQHF
TRBJ2-7 | few | TRBV6-6 | TRBD1 | TGTGCCAGCCAGGTCCGCCCCGACAGGGTAGGCTACGAGCAGTACTTC | CASQVRPDRVGYEQYF
TRBJ1-1 | . | TRBV11-2 | TRBD1 | TGTGCCAGCAGCTTAGTATCAGGGGGATCTACTGAAGCTTTCTTT | CASSLVSGGSTEAFF
TRBJ2-1 | . | TRBV5-1 | . | TGCGCCAGCAGCTTAGGCCAGTCCTACAATGAGCAGTTCTTC | CASSLGQSYNEQFF
TRBJ2-4 | many | TRBV27 | . | TGTGCCAGCGTAGTCCTAGCCAAAAACATTCAGTACTTC | CASVVLAKNIQYF
TRBJ1-6 | . | TRBV7-9 | TRBD1 | TGTGCCAGCAGCTTCGACAGGGGGGGTTCACCCCTCCACTTT | CASSFDRGGSPLHF
TRBJ2-7 | . | TRBV11-2 | TRBD1 | TGTGCCAGCAGCCCAGGGACAGGGCCATTCTACGAGCAGTACTTC | CASSPGTGPFYEQYF
TRBJ1-6 | many | TRBV4-3 | TRBD1 | TGCGCCAGCAGCCTTGGGACAGGGGATTCACCCCTCCACTTT | CASSLGTGDSPLHF
TRBJ2-7 | . | TRBV5-4 | . | TGTGCCAGCAGCTTGCCAGGGCCACTAACCTACGAGCAGTACTTC | CASSLPGPLTYEQYF
TRBJ2-7 | . | TRBV4-3 | TRBD1 | TGCGCCAGCAGCCAAGAAGGGACAGGGGGAAAGAAGTACGAGCAGTACTTC | CASSQEGTGGKKYEQYF
TRBJ2-7 | . | TRBV20-1 | . | TGCAGTGCTAAGAGTTCCTACGAGCAGTACTTC | CSAKSSYEQYF
TRBJ2-5 | few | TRBV6-1 | TRBD1 | TGTGCCACGTCCCGGGACAGGGGAGTCGGAGAGACCCAGTACTTC | CATSRDRGVGETQYF
TRBJ1-2 | few | TRBV11-2 | TRBD1 | TGTGCCAGCAGCTTGGGACAGATTAACTATGGCTACACCTTC | CASSLGQINYGYTF
TRBJ1-2 | few | TRBV5-4 | . | TGTGCCAGCAGCTCGCCGAAACACAGGGAATACAGTGTCGGCTACACCTTC | CASSSPKHREYSVGYTF
TRBJ1-2 | . | TRBV4-3 | . | TGCGCCAGCAGCCAAGAGAACAGGGCGGTAACCTATGGCTACACCTTC | CASSQENRAVTYGYTF
TRBJ1-6 | . | TRBV11-2 | . | TGTGCCAGCAGCTTAGGTGGTAGCAGGGGAGTGTTTTATTCACCCCTCCACTTT | CASSLGGSRGVFYSPLHF
TRBJ2-5 | . | TRBV7-2 | . | TGTGCCAGCAGCTCACACCAGGGATGGGAGACCCAGTACTTC | CASSSHQGWETQYF
TRBJ1-2 | . | TRBV27 | TRBD1 | TGTGCCAGCAGTCCACAACAGGGGGCGGGTGGCTACACCTTC | CASSPQQGAGGYTF
TRBJ2-7 | . | TRBV29-1 | . | TGCAGCGTTGAACGGATCTTCGGGGACGAGCAGTACTTC | CSVERIFGDEQYF
TRBJ1-4 | . | TRBV9 | TRBD1 | TGTGCCAGCAGCGTAGGAGACAGGGTGATGGAGGAACTGTTTTTT | CASSVGDRVMEELFF
TRBJ2-3 | . | TRBV28 | . | TGTGCCAGCAGTGCCAGGGGTGCGGATACGCAGTATTTT | CASSARGADTQYF
TRBJ1-5 | . | TRBV7-9 | . | TGTGCCAGCAGCTCGCTACCCCGGGAGAGCAATCAGCCCCAGCATTTT | CASSSLPRESNQPQHF
TRBJ2-2 | few | TRBV7-9 | . | TGTGCCAGCAGCCCAGGGGCTGGGCAGGGAGGAACCGGGGAGCTGTTTTTT | CASSPGAGQGGTGELFF
TRBJ2-5 | few | TRBV18 | . | TGTGCCAGCTCACCACCATCTCAGTACGTCCAGGAGACCCAGTACTTC | CASSPPSQYVQETQYF
TRBJ1-5 | few | TRBV28 | TRBD1 | TGTGCCAGCAGTTTAGGAGGGACAGGGAATCAGCCCCAGCATTTT | CASSLGGTGNQPQHF
TRBJ1-2 | few | TRBV11-2 | . | TGTGCCAGCAGCTCAAACAGGAGAAACTATGGCTACACCTTC | CASSSNRRNYGYTF
TRBJ1-6 | few | TRBV21-1 | . | TGTGCCAGCAGCGCGACAGGGGCACTACTTAATTCACCCCTCCACTTT | CASSATGALLNSPLHF
TRBJ2-7 | many | TRBV6-5 | TRBD1 | TGTGCCAGCAGTTCTATGCGGACAGGGAAAACCTACGAGCAGTACTTC | CASSSMRTGKTYEQYF
TRBJ2-1 | few | TRBV7-2 | . | TGTGCCAGCAGCTCAGTGGGGGGTAACGTCTACAATGAGCAGTTCTTC | CASSSVGGNVYNEQFF
TRBJ1-2 | few | TRBV19 | . | TGTGCCAGTAGTAATTCGGGGGTTTATGGCTACACCTTC | CASSNSGVYGYTF
TRBJ2-4 | few | TRBV7-9 | . | TGTGCCAGCAGCTCACAGGGTAGGGGATTAGCCAAAAACATTCAGTACTTC | CASSSQGRGLAKNIQYF
TRBJ1-2 | few | TRBV28 | . | TGTGCCAGCAGTGACACCACTCGCAACTATGGCTACACCTTC | CASSDTTRNYGYTF
TRBJ2-1 | . | TRBV7-2 | . | TGTGCCAGCAGCTCTACTGTAAGGGGGAATGAGCAGTTCTTC | CASSSTVRGNEQFF
TRBJ2-5 | few | TRBV7-2 | . | TGTGCCAGCAGCTTAGACAGGAGGGAGACCCAGTACTTC | CASSLDRRETQYF
TRBJ1-1 | . | TRBV7-9 | . | TGTGCCAGCAGGTTTTCCGGCTCATCGGGGACTGAAGCTTTCTTT | CASRFSGSSGTEAFF